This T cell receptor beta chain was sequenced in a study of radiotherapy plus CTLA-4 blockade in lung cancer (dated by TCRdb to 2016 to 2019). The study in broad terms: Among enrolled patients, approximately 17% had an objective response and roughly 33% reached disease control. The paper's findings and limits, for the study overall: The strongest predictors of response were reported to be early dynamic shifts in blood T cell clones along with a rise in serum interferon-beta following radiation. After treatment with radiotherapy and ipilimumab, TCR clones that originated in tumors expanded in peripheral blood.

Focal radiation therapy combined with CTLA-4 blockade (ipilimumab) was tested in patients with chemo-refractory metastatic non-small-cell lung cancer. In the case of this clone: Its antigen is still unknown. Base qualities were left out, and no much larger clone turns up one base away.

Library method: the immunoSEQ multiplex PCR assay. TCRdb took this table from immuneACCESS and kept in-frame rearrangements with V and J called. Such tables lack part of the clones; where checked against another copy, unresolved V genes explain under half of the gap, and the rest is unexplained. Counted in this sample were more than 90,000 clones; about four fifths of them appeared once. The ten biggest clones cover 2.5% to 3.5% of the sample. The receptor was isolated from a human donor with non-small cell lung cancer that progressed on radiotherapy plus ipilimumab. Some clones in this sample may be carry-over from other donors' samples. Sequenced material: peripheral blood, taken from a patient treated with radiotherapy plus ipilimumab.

The CDR3 reads as follows: CASRSGGGGQETQYF. In nucleotide form, the sequence is TGCGCCAGCAGAAGTGGAGGGGGGGGGCAAGAGACCCAGTACTTC. The sequence is built from TRBV5-1 and TRBJ2-5; the D segment could be TRBD2, given 7 matching bases. CDR1 is given as SGHRS and CDR2 as YFSETQ, both from the germline V gene. Between the V and J ends, shortened by 5 bases and 2 bases respectively, the junction contains 16 bases. Spanning cysteine to phenylalanine, the CDR3 consists of 15 amino acids. Only the CDR3 part of the read is kept: 45 bases, read in frame from the first base.